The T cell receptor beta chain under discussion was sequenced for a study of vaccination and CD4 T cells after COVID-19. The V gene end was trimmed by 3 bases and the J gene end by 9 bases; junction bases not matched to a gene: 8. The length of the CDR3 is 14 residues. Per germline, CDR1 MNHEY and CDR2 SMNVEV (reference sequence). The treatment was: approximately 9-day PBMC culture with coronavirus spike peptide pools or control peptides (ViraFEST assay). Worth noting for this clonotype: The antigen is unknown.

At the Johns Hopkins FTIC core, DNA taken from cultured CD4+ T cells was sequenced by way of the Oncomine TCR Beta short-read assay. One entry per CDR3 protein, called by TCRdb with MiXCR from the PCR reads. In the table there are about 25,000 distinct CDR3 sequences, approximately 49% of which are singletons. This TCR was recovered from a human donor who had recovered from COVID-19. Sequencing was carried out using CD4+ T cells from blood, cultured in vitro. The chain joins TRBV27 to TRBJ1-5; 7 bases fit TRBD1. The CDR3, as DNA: TGTGCCAGCAGTTTGGGACAGCCGAGCTCGCCCCAGCATTTT. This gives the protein CASSLGQPSSPQHF.